This T cell receptor beta chain comes out of a study of T cells in Graves' hyperthyroidism and ophthalmopathy. Amplification of TCR beta CDR3 regions used RNA as the template. During a first-round RT-PCR of the TCR CDR3, the HTBI primer set was used. TCRdb ran MiXCR on the multiplex PCR reads and lists one entry per CDR3 protein. The sample has 550,000 to 650,000 distinct CDR3 sequences; roughly 13% are singletons. This CDR3 spans 15 amino acids. The V and J ends lost 0 bases and 8 bases, in that order; junction bases with no gene match: 5. Germline V gene data show CDR1 as LGHDT and CDR2 as YNNKEL (reference sequence). Not enrolled were patients with uncontrolled infection, other autoimmune disease, pregnancy or lactation. Only a few counts were recorded for this clonotype.

J is TRBJ2-2 and V is TRBV3-1, with TRBD2 matching 8 bases. Specimen: blood. The receptor comes from a woman in her twenties or thirties with Graves' hyperthyroidism that later progressed to Graves' ophthalmopathy. CDR3 in DNA: TGTGCCAGCAGCCAAGAAGGGCGGGAGGCTGGGGAGCTGTTTTTT. Amino acid sequence: CASSQEGREAGELFF. Complete variable domain (other parts from reference TRBV3-1 and TRBJ2-2): DTAVSQTPKYLVTQMGNDKSIKCEQNLGHDTMYWYKQDSKKFLKIMFSYNNKELIINETVPNRFSPKSPDKAHLNLHINSLELGDSAVYFCASSQEGREAGELFFGEGSRLTVL.